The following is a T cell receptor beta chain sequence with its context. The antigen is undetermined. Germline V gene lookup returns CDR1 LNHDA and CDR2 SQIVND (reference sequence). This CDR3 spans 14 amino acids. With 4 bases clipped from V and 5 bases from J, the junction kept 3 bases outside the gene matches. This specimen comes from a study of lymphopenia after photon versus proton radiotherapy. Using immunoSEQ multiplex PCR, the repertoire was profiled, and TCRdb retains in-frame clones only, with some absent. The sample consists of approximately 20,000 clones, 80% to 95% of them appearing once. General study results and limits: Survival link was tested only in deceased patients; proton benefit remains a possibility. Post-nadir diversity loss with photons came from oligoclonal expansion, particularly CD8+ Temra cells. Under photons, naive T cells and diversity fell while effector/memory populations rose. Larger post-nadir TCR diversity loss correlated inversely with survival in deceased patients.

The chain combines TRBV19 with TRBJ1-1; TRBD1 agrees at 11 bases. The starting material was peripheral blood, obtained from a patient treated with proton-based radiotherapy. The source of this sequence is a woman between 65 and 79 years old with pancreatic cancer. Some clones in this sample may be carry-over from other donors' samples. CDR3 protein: CASSTGQGETEAFF. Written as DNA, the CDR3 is TGTGCCAGTAGTACGGGACAGGGGGAGACTGAAGCTTTCTTT. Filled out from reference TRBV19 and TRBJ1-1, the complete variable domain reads DGGITQSPKYLFRKEGQNVTLSCEQNLNHDAMYWYRQDPGQGLRLIYYSQIVNDFQKGDIAEGYSVSREKKESFPLTVTSAQKNPTAFYLCASSTGQGETEAFFGQGTRLTVV.